The TCR beta chain under discussion was sequenced for a study of post-analysis software for immune sequencing data. Included in the TCR beta cDNA libraries were unique molecular identifiers. Input populations of about 0.95 to 11 million T cells gave rise to approximately 480,000 cDNA molecules. TCRdb analysed the PCR reads with MiXCR anew, one entry per CDR3 protein. This table holds hundreds of thousands of distinct CDR3 sequences, approximately 59% found once. Per the germline V gene, CDR1 is SGHNT and CDR2 is YENEEA. Trimming removed 4 bases from V and 5 bases from J, with 8 bases in between. CDR3 length equals 13 residues. Study-wide findings and caveats: With TRBV5-6, TRBV5-1 and TRBV20-1 included, five TRBV segments were more frequent in patients than in controls. The study found significantly lower normalized Chao1 diversity in multiple sclerosis patients than in controls.

Remarks on this clonotype: Its target is not known.

What was sequenced was blood. The V and J genes are TRBV11-3 and TRBJ2-2; D is undetermined. The receptor was isolated from a girl aged 2 to 10 with multiple sclerosis. CDR3 DNA: TGTGCCAGCAGCTCCTTGTTGACCGGGGAGCTGTTTTTT. It yields the protein CASSSLLTGELFF.